This T cell receptor (beta chain) was sequenced during a study of T-cell reconstitution after alpha-beta-depleted transplantation in children. This clonotype has at least ten counts. Unique molecular identifiers were incorporated into the prepared TCRbeta library. In TCRdb, the PCR reads were re-called with MiXCR into one record per CDR3 protein. The sample includes hundreds of thousands of distinct CDR3 sequences, approximately 17% of them seen just once. From germline, CDR1 is SEHNR and CDR2 FQNEAQ (reference sequence). Trimming stripped 5 bases from V and 0 bases from J, with 7 bases between. The CDR3 is made up of 13 amino acids.

The V call is TRBV7-9, the J call TRBJ1-1; TRBD1 is a possible D gene (5 bases). Sample: PBMCs from the stem cell graft donor, taken from the stem cell graft. The sequence was collected from a human donor who donated a stem cell graft to a child with acute myeloid leukemia. CDR3 sequence reads: CASSQTVNTEAFF. CDR3 sequence (DNA): TGTGCCAGCAGCCAGACAGTGAACACTGAAGCTTTCTTT.